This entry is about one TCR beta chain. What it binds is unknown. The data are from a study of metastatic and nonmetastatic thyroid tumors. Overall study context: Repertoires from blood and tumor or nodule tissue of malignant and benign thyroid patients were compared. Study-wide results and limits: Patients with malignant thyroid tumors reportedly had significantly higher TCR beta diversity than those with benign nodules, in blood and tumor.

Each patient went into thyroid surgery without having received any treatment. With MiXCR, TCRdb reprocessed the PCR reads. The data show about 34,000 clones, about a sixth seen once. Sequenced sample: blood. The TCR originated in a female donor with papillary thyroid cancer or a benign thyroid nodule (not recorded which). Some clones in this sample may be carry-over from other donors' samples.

In nucleotides, the CDR3 is TGTGCCAGCAGCTTAGGTTTCCAGGGAACTTACAATGAGCAGTTCTTC. Translated, it gives CASSLGFQGTYNEQFF. The chain uses TRBV11-1 and TRBJ2-1, with TRBD1 as a possible D gene (5 bases). CDR3 length equals 16 residues. The V end lost 1 base, the J end lost 4 bases, and 14 bases lay between the germline ends. Per the germline V gene, CDR1 is SGHAT and CDR2 is FQDESV (reference sequence).